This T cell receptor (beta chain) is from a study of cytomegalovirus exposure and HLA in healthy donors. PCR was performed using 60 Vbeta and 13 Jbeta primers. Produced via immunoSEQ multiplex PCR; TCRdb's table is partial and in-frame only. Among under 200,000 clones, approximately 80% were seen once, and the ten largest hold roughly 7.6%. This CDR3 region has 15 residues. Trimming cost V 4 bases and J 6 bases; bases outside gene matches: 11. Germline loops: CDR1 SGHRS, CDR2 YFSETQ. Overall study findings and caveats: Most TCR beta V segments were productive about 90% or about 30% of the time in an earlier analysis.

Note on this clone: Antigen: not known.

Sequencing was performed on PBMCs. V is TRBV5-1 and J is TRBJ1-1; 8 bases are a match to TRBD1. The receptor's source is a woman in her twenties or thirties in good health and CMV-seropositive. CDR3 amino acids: CASSARQGRGAEAFF. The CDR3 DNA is TGCGCCAGCAGCGCTCGACAGGGGAGAGGGGCTGAAGCTTTCTTT.